This T cell receptor (beta chain) was documented in a study of response to subunit inactivated influenza vaccine. The CDR3 is 16 residues long. The V and J ends lost 5 bases and 5 bases respectively, with 21 bases between them. TCRdb reanalysed the RT-PCR reads using MiXCR and keeps one entry per CDR3 protein. The sample lists around 520,000 distinct CDR3 sequences, about 11% seen once, with about a tenth in the top ten. The sequences come from PBMCs from blood, collected on the day of vaccination. The clonotype comes from a man in his fifties or sixties who received an inactivated influenza vaccine. The chain employs TRBV12-3 or TRBV12-4 and TRBJ1-1; tentatively, D is TRBD1 (6 bases). CDR3 coding DNA: TGTGCCAGCAGTCCCGTCGGGGGGCGGATTGGGACTGAAGCTTTCTTT. Its translation is CASSPVGGRIGTEAFF.